These 20 T cell receptor beta chains were all obtained from the same sample, sequenced in a study of early T cells in non-severe SARS-CoV-2 infection. TCRdb re-analysed the 5' RACE reads in MiXCR, keeping a single row per CDR3 protein. Among 25,000 to 35,000 distinct CDR3 sequences listed, about 4.9% were seen once. This specimen consisted of whole blood, obtained at baseline. Receptors were obtained from an adult who was a healthcare worker with PCR-confirmed SARS-CoV-2 infection or an uninfected control (not recorded which).

This clonotype was recorded many times. The rearrangement joins TRBV11-1 to TRBJ1-2, with unresolved D. CDR1 is SGHAT and CDR2 is FQDESV in the germline V gene (reference sequence). V lost 6 bases and J lost 3, with 5 bases in between. The CDR3 runs to 11 residues. In DNA form, the CDR3 reads TGTGCCAGCAGTCGGGACTATGGCTACACCTTC. Amino acids: CASSRDYGYTF.

This clonotype was found many times. The chain joins TRBV7-9 to TRBJ2-2; D gene unclear. Trimming took 5 bases from V and 3 from J, leaving 4 bases between them. Germline V gene data show CDR1 as SEHNR and CDR2 as FQNEAQ (reference sequence). The CDR3 has 12 residues. As DNA, the CDR3 is TGTGCCAGCAGCGACGACACCGGGGAGCTGTTTTTT. This sequence encodes CASSDDTGELFF.

The V call is TRBV6-5, the J call TRBJ2-1, with 11 bases that match TRBD2. The CDR3 is 18 residues long. The germline V gene encodes CDR1 MNHEY and CDR2 SVGAGI. J lost 4 bases, V lost 6 bases, and 14 bases had no gene match. The CDR3 nucleotides read TGTGCCAGCAGCCGCCGGGGTAGCGGGAGGGCCGGGTACAATGAGCAGTTCTTC. It translates to CASSRRGSGRAGYNEQFF.

This clonotype was seen at least ten times. The CDR3 loop reads CAQRREAEQFF. The CDR3 DNA is TGTGCCCAGCGAAGGGAGGCTGAGCAGTTCTTC. The gene calls are TRBV2 and TRBJ2-1; weak D call: TRBD2 (6 bases). The CDR3 extends over 11 amino acids. With 11 bases removed from V and 9 bases from J, the gap between germline ends came to 14 bases. Germline V gene data show CDR1 as SNHLY and CDR2 as FYNNEI.

This clonotype was counted many times. Germline and junction disagree at one end, which may indicate a read error. The chain uses TRBV18 and TRBJ1-3; a weak D match, TRBD1 (5 bases). The CDR3 is 16 amino acids. The germline gives CDR1 KGHSH, CDR2 LQKENI. The CDR3 DNA reads TGTGCCAGCTCACCATCAACAGGAATCTCTGAAAACACCATATATTTT. Its protein is CASSPSTGISENTIYF. The whole variable domain, filled in from reference TRBV18 and TRBJ1-3, reads NAGVMQNPRHLVRRRGQEARLRCSPMKGHSHVYWYRQLPEEGLKFMVYLQKENIIDESGMPKERFSAEFPKEGPSILRIQQVVRGDSAAYFCASSPSTGISENTIYFGEGSWLTVV.

This clonotype was seen a few times. The chain employs TRBV3-1 and TRBJ1-1, with TRBD1 matching over 8 bases. Germline V gene lookup returns CDR1 LGHDT and CDR2 YNNKEL (reference sequence). This CDR3 has 14 amino acids. Germline trimming cut 0 bases from V and 5 bases from J; bases unmatched to any gene: 2. CDR3 DNA sequence: TGTGCCAGCAGCCAAGAACAGGGGGTGACTGAAGCTTTCTTT. It codes for CASSQEQGVTEAFF.

The chain is built from TRBV20-1 and TRBJ2-1; 9 positions agree with TRBD2. The CDR3 extends over 14 amino acids. Trimming took 5 bases from V and 2 from J; bases not matched to a gene: 4. Germline CDR1 DFQATT, CDR2 SNEGSKA (reference sequence). In DNA, the CDR3 is TGCAGTGCTTCTAGCGGGACCCCCTACAATGAGCAGTTCTTC. This codes for CSASSGTPYNEQFF.

This clonotype came up many times. The V and J genes are TRBV29-1 and TRBJ1-5; D perhaps matches TRBD1 (5 bases). Trimming stripped 3 bases from V and 3 bases from J, with 9 bases between. Per the germline V gene, CDR1 is SQVTM and CDR2 is ANQGSEA. There are 13 residues in the CDR3. The CDR3 DNA follows: TGCAGCGTTGATTATGGGGCCAATCAGCCCCAGCATTTT. Residues: CSVDYGANQPQHF.

This clonotype occurred many times. The DNA of the CDR3 is TGTGCCAGCTCTTCTCTAGGGGAGACCGCCGGTGGCTACACCTTC. This encodes CASSSLGETAGGYTF. The chain has TRBV18 and TRBJ1-2; D perhaps matches TRBD1 (5 bases). The CDR3 contains 15 residues. The V gene's germline CDR1 is KGHSH and CDR2 LQKENI. V lost 6 bases to trimming and J lost 7 bases, with 21 bases between them.

This clonotype occurred many times. The rearrangement joins TRBV9 to TRBJ2-3, with TRBD1 matching 10 bases. J lost 6 bases, V lost 4 bases, and 8 bases had no gene match. Germline V lookup: CDR1 SGDLS, CDR2 YYNGEE. This CDR3 comprises 15 residues. The CDR3 sequence: CASSPGDRGSDTQYF. CDR3 DNA sequence: TGTGCCAGCAGCCCGGGGGACAGGGGATCGGATACGCAGTATTTT.

At least ten counts were recorded for this clonotype. The chain joins TRBV7-9 to TRBJ1-4, with D unclear. Germline V gene lookup returns CDR1 SEHNR and CDR2 FQNEAQ (reference sequence). The CDR3 length is 15 residues. V lost 1 base and J 8 bases, leaving 14 bases between the germline ends. CDR3: CASSLGVPDPEKLFF. For the CDR3, the DNA is TGTGCCAGCAGCTTAGGGGTCCCCGACCCGGAAAAACTGTTTTTT.

This clonotype has ten or more counts. The chain uses TRBV29-1 and TRBJ2-7; the match to TRBD2 covers 8 bases. The CDR3 consists of 16 residues. The germline V gene encodes CDR1 SQVTM and CDR2 ANQGSEA. The junction had 14 bases not matched to a gene; V was cut back by 5 bases and J by 2 bases. The CDR3 bases are TGCAGCGTTACCGCCTTTACTAGCGGTGCCCCCTACGAGCAGTACTTC. It translates to CSVTAFTSGAPYEQYF.

About this clonotype itself: A clone one base away is much larger, so this may be a read error. The V gene is TRBV20-1, the J gene TRBJ2-5; the match to TRBD2 covers 10 bases. The CDR3 loop spans 14 amino acids. V trimming: 5 bases; J trimming: 7 bases; junction bases outside the gene matches: 10. CDR1 DFQATT and CDR2 SNEGSKA come from the germline V gene (reference sequence). For the CDR3, the DNA is TGCAGTGCTGAACCTAGCGGGGGAATGGTGACCCAGTACTTC. Translation gives CSAEPSGGMVTQYF.

In its sample, this clonotype was seen many times. J is TRBJ2-1 and V is TRBV6-5; D remains ambiguous. The CDR3 runs 13 residues. The V gene lost 6 bases and the J gene lost 2 bases, with 8 bases spanning the gap. CDR1 is MNHEY, CDR2 SVGAGI, per germline. CDR3 residues: CASSIDTYNEQFF. As DNA, the CDR3 is TGTGCCAGCAGCATAGACACCTACAATGAGCAGTTCTTC.

In this sample, this clonotype turned up many times. The rearrangement joins TRBV13 to TRBJ2-7, with D perhaps matching TRBD2 (6 bases). The CDR3 runs 16 residues. V was clipped by 4 bases and J by 3 bases, with 19 bases between them. Germline V lookup: CDR1 PRHDT, CDR2 FYEKMQ (reference sequence). CDR3 amino acids: CASSSRSGTGNYEQYF. Written as DNA, the CDR3 is TGTGCCAGCAGCTCCCGCTCCGGGACTGGCAACTACGAGCAGTACTTC.

This clonotype came up many times. The chain carries TRBV7-9 and TRBJ2-7, with D perhaps being TRBD1 or TRBD2 (5 bases each). Germline lookup yields CDR1 SEHNR and CDR2 FQNEAQ (reference sequence). The CDR3 runs 14 residues. V lost 5 bases and J 3 bases, leaving 14 bases between the germline ends. The CDR3 protein is CASSRALGDYEQYF. CDR3 sequence (DNA): TGTGCCAGCAGCCGCGCGTTGGGGGACTACGAGCAGTACTTC. The full variable domain, rest sourced from reference TRBV7-9 and TRBJ2-7, is DTGVSQNPRHKITKRGQNVTFRCDPISEHNRLYWYRQTLGQGPEFLTYFQNEAQLEKSRLLSDRFSAERPKGSFSTLEIQRTEQGDSAMYLCASSRALGDYEQYFGPGTRLTVT.

This clonotype was detected many times. V is TRBV6-2 or TRBV6-3 and J is TRBJ2-7; the D is unclear. Germline values: CDR1 MNHEY, CDR2 SVGEGT. The CDR3 consists of 12 residues. Trimming cost V 6 bases and J 5 bases, with 11 bases left between them. The CDR3 sequence: CASSPASNEQYF. The CDR3, as DNA: TGTGCCAGCAGCCCCGCAAGCAACGAGCAGTACTTC.

This clonotype has a count of ten or more. V and J are TRBV7-9 and TRBJ2-7, with 8 bases matching TRBD1. The V gene end was trimmed by 3 bases and the J gene end by 3 bases; junction bases not matched to a gene: 4. The CDR3 spans 14 residues. CDR1 and CDR2 (germline): SEHNR, FQNEAQ (reference sequence). The CDR3 here is CASSFGQGFYEQYF. The CDR3 DNA reads as TGTGCCAGCAGCTTTGGACAGGGATTCTACGAGCAGTACTTC.

Ten or more counts support this clonotype. V usage is TRBV7-3 and J usage is TRBJ2-3, with D possibly being TRBD1 (7 bases). This CDR3 has 17 amino acids. Trimming removed 2 bases at V and 6 bases at J, with 21 bases between. Germline-derived CDR1 and CDR2 are SGHTA and FQGTGA. CDR3 loop: CASSLLPIQGGSDTQYF. Here the CDR3 DNA reads TGTGCCAGCAGCTTATTGCCAATCCAGGGGGGTTCGGATACGCAGTATTTT.

This clonotype was detected ten times or more. This chain connects TRBV7-9 to TRBJ2-1, with D tentatively TRBD1 (5 bases). The CDR3 has 14 residues. V was trimmed by 8 bases and J by 0 bases, leaving 11 bases between them. Germline CDR1 is SEHNR and CDR2 is FQNEAQ (reference sequence). The CDR3 sequence is CASPQGVSYNEQFF. CDR3 coding DNA: TGTGCCAGCCCTCAAGGGGTCTCCTACAATGAGCAGTTCTTC.